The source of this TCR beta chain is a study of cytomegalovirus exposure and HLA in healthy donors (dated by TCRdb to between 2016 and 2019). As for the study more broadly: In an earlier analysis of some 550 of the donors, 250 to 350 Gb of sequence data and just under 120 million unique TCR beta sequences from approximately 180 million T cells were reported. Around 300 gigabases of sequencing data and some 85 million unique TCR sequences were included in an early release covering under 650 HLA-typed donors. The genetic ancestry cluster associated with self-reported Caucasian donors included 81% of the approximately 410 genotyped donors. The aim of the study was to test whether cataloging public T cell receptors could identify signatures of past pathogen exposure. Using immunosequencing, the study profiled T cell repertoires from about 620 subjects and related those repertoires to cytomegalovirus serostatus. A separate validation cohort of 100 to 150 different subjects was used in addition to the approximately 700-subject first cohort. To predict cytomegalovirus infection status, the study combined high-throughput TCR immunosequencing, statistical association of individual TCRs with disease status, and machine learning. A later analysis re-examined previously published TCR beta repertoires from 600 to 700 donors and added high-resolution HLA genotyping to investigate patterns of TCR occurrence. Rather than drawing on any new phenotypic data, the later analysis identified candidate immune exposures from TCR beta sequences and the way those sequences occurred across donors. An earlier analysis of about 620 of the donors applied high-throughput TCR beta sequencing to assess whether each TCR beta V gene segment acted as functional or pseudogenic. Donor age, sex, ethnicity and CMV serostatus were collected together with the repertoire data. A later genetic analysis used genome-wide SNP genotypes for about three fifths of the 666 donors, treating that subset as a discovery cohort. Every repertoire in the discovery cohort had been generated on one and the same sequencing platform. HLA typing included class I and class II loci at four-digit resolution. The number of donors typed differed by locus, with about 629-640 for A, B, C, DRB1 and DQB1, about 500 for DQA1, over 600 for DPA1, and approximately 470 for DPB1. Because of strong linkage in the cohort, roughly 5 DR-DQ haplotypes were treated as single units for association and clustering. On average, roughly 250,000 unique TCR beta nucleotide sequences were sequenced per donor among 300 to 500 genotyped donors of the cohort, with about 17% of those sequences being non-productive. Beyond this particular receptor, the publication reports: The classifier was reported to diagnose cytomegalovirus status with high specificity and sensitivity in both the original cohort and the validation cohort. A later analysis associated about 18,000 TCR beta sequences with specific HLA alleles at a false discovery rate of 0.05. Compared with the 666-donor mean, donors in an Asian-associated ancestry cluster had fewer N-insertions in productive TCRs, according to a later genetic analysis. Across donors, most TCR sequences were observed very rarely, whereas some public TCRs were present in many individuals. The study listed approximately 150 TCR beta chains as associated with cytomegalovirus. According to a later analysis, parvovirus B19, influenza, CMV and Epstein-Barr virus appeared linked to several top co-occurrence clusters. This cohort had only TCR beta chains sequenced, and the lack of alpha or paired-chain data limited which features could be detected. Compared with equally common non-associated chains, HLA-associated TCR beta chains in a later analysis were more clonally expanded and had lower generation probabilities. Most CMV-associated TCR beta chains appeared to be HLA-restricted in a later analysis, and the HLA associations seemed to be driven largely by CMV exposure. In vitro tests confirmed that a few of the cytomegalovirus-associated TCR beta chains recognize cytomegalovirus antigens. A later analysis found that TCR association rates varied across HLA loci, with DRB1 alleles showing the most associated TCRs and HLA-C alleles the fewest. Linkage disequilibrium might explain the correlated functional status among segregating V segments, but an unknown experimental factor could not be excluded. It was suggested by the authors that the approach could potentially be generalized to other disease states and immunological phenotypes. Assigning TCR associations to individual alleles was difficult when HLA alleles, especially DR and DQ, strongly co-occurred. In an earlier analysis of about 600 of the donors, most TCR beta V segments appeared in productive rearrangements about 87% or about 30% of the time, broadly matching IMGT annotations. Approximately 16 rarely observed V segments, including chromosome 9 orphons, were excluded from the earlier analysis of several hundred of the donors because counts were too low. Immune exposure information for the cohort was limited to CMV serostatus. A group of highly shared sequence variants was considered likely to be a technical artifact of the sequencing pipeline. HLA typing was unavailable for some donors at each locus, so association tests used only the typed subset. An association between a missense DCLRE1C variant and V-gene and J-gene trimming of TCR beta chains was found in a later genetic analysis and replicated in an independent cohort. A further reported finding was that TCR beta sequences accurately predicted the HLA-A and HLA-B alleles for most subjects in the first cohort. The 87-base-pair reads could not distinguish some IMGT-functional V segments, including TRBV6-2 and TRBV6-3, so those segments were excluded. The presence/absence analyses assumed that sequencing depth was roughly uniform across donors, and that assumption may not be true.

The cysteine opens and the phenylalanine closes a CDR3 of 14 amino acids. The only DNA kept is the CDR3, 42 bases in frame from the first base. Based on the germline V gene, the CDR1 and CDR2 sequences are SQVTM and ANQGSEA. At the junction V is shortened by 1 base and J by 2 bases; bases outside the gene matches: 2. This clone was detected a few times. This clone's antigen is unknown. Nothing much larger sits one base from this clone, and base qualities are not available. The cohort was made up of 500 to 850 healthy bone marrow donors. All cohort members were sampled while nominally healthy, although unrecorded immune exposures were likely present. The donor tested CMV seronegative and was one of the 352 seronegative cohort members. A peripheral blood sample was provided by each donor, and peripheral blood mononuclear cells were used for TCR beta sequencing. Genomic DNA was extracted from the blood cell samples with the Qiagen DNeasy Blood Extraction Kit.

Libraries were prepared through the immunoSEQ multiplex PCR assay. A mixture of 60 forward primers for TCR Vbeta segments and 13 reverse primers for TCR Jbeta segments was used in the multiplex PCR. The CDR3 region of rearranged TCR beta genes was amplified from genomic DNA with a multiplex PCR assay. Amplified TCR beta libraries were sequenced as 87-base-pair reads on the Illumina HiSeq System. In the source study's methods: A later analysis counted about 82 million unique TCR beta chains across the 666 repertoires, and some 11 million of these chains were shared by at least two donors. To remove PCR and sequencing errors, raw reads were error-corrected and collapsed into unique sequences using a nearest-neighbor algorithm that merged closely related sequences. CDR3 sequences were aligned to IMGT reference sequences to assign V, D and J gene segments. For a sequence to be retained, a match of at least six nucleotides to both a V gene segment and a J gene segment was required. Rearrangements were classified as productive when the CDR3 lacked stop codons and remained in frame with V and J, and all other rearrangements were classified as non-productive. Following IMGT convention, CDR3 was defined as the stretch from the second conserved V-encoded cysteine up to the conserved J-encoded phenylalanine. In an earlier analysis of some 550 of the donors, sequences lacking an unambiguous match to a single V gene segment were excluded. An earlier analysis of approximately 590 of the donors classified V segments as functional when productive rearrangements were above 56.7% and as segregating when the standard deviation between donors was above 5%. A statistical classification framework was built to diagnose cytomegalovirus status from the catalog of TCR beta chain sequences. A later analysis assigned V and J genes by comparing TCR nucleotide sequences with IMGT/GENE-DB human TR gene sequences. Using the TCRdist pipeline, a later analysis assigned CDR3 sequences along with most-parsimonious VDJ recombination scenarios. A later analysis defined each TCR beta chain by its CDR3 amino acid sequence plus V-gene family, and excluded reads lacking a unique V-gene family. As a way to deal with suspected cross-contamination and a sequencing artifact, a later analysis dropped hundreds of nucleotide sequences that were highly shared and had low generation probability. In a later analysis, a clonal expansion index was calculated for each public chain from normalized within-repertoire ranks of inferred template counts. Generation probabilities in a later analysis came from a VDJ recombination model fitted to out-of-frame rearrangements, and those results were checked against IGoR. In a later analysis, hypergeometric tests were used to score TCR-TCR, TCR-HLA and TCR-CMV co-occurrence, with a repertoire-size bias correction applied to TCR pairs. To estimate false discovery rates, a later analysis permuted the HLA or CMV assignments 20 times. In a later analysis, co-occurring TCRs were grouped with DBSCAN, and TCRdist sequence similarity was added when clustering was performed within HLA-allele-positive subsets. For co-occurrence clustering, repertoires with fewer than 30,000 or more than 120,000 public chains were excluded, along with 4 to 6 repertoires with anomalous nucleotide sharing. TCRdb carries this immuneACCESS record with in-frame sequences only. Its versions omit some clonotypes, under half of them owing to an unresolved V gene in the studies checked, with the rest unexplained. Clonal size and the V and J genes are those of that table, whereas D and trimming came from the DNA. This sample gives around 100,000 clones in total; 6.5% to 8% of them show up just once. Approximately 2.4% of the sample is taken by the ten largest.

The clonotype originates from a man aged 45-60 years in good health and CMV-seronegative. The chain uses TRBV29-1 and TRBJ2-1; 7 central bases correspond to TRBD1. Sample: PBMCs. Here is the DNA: TGCAGCGTTGAAGGGACAGGACCCTACAATGAGCAGTTCTTC. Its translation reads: CSVEGTGPYNEQFF.